The sequence of this T cell receptor beta chain was determined in a study of blood T cell repertoires in COVID-19. Study-level information: There were acute and convalescent COVID-19 samples, and they came from the United States, Italy and Spain.

The CDR3 runs to 15 residues. J lost 8 bases, V lost 6 bases, and 10 bases had no gene match. Germline lookup yields CDR1 KGHSH and CDR2 LQKENI. The data were produced by immunoSEQ multiplex PCR, yet TCRdb's version contains in-frame clones alone and is incomplete. The sample includes over 200,000 clones, just under 90% of them seen just once. Seattle patients were enrolled during active infection and followed longitudinally. This TCR was recovered from a man aged 30-40 years with COVID-19, enrolled during active disease. Sequenced input: peripheral blood. This chain connects TRBV18 to TRBJ1-6; the match to TRBD1 covers 7 bases. The CDR3 nucleotides are TGTGCCAGCTCTCAGGGGACAGACGGCGATTCACCCCTCCACTTT. The encoded protein is CASSQGTDGDSPLHF.